This T cell receptor (beta chain) was identified in a study of regulatory T cells in long-lasting Graves disease. Documented time point: newly diagnosed GD, antithyroid drugs for less than 3 months. PBMC-derived RNA was used for the TCR library. The TCR beta library used iRepertoire HTBI primers with Arm-PCR amplification of CDR3. TCRdb reanalysed the multiplex PCR reads using MiXCR and keeps one entry per CDR3 protein. Among approximately 400,000 distinct CDR3 sequences listed, more than 13% were seen once. The CDR3 is 13 amino acids. CDR1 is DFQATT and CDR2 is SNEGSKA in the germline V gene (reference sequence). Trimming cost V 3 bases and J 5 bases, with 10 bases left between them. Ten or more counts support this clonotype. These data were also filed under a second study, of T cells in Graves' hyperthyroidism and ophthalmopathy. According to that study: Ophthalmopathy was predicted by the model a median of approximately 6.6 months ahead of onset.

The chain couples TRBV20-1 to TRBJ1-4, with D tentatively TRBD1 (5 bases). Sequencing was performed on peripheral blood mononuclear cells (PBMCs), taken at new diagnosis, from a patient treated with antithyroid drugs. The sequence was collected from a woman in her twenties or thirties with Graves disease. CDR3 in amino acids: CSARARQNEKLFF. As DNA, the CDR3 is TGCAGTGCTAGGGCCCGACAGAATGAAAAACTGTTTTTT.